This T cell receptor beta chain was sequenced during a study of early T cells in non-severe SARS-CoV-2 infection. Study details: The chains were unpaired, and the sequenced material was bulk RNA from unsorted whole blood. Study results and caveats: VDJdb matching skewed toward anti-spike CD8 responses, missing private and CD4 specificities.

V was trimmed by 4 bases and J by 7 bases, leaving 12 bases between them. The CDR3 is 13 residues long. Germline V lookup: CDR1 SGHNT, CDR2 YYREEE (reference sequence). Researchers attached unique molecular identifiers to individual cDNA molecules. Using its own MiXCR run on the 5' RACE reads, TCRdb lists one record per CDR3 protein. Among around 75,000 distinct CDR3 sequences listed, about 10% were seen once. This clonotype has just one count. The antigen remains unidentified. Specimen: whole blood. The chain combines TRBV5-4 with TRBJ2-1; possibly TRBD1 for D (7 bases). The sequence came from an adult who was a healthcare worker with PCR-confirmed SARS-CoV-2 infection or an uninfected control (not recorded which). This chain's CDR3 is CASSPTGRNEQFF. The CDR3 DNA reads as TGTGCCAGCAGCCCGACAGGGAGGAATGAGCAGTTCTTC.